The 2 T cell receptor beta chains reported below all come from one sample, sequenced in a study of blood T cell repertoires in COVID-19 (TCRdb year 2020). Libraries were built with the immunoSEQ multiplex PCR assay. Entries here come from immuneACCESS through TCRdb and include only in-frame sequences with V and J called. Some clones fail to appear in such tables; in the studies checked, an unresolved V gene covers under half of the shortfall, and the cause of the remainder is unknown. The sample data list over 150,000 clones, and 75% to 90% of these were observed just once. Less than 3.5% of the sample belongs to the ten largest clones. The source material was peripheral blood. The receptor set was obtained from a woman in her fifties or sixties with acute or convalescent COVID-19.

A remark on this clone: Different DNA sequences within this sample yield the same CDR3. The gene calls are TRBV28 and TRBJ2-5; D remains ambiguous. In germline, CDR1 is MDHEN, CDR2 SYDVKM. The CDR3 totals 11 residues. The V end was cut by 3 bases, the J end by 5 bases, with 4 bases between. Here the CDR3 reads CASSLRETQYF. CDR3 in DNA: TGTGCCAGCAGTTTGAGGGAGACCCAGTACTTC.

The rearrangement links TRBV21-1 to TRBJ2-1; TRBD1, the table's D call, was not compared with the DNA. TRBV21-1 is reported as a pseudogene. The CDR3 runs to 14 residues. The CDR3: CASSKTYSDNEQFF. Written as DNA, the CDR3 is TGTGCCAGCAGCAAAACGTACAGTGACAATGAGCAGTTCTTC.